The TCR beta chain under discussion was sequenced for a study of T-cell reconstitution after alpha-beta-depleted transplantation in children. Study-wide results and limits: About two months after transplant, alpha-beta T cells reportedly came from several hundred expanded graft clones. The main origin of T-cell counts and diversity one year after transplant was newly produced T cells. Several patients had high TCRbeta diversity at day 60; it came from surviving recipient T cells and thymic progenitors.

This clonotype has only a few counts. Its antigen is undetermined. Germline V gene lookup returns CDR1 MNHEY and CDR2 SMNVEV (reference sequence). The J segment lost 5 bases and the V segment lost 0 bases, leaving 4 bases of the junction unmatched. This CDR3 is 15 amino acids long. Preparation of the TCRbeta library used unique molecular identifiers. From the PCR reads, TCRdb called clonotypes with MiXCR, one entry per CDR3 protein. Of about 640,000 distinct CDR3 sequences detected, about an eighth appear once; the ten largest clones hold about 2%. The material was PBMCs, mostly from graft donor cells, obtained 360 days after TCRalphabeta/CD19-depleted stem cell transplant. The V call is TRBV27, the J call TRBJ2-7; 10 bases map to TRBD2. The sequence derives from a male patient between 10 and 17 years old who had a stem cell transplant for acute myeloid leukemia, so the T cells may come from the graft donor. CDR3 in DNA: TGTGCCAGCAGTTTATCGTCTAGCGGGAGTCACGAGCAGTACTTC. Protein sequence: CASSLSSSGSHEQYF.